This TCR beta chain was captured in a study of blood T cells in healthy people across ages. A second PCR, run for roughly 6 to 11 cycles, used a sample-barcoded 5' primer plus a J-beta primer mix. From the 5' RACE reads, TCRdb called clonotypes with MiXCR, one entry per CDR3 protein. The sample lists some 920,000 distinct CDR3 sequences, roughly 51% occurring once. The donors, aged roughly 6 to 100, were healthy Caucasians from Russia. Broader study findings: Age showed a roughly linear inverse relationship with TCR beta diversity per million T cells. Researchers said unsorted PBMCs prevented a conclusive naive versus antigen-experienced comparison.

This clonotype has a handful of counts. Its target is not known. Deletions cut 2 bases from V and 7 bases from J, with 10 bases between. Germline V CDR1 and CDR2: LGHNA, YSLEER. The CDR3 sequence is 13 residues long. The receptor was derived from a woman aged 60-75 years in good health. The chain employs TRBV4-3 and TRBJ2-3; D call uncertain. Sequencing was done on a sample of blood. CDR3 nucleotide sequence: TGCGCCAGCAGCCAAATAAGGGAAAATACGCAGTATTTT. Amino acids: CASSQIRENTQYF.